This TCR beta chain was captured by sequencing in a study of blood T cells in healthy people across ages. On this clonotype itself: Its antigen is not known.

PCR was performed a second time for about 7 to 11 cycles using a sample-barcoded 5' primer and a J-beta primer mix. TCRdb re-derived calls from the 5' RACE reads in MiXCR, one entry per CDR3 protein. This sample has 550,000 to 800,000 distinct CDR3 sequences, with about 30% found just once. General study points: More naive CD4+ cells and higher diversity were found in long-lived than in aged donors. Older age coincided with a roughly linear decline in TCR beta diversity per million T cells.

CDR3 length: 16 amino acids. Looked up from germline, CDR1 is LNHNV and CDR2 is YYDKDF (reference sequence). Trimming shortened V by 1 base and J by 5 bases, and 16 bases separated the two germline ends. The chain carries TRBV15 and TRBJ2-3, with D possibly TRBD2 on 6 matching bases. This receptor was taken from a woman aged 80 or older in good health. Sequenced input: blood. In DNA, the CDR3 is TGTGCCACCAGCAGAGGAAACGGGGGAACCGGAGATACGCAGTATTTT. This sequence encodes CATSRGNGGTGDTQYF.